The T cell receptor (beta chain) under discussion was sequenced for a study of blood T cell repertoires in COVID-19. At the level of the study: Samples representing acute and convalescent COVID-19 were sourced from the United States, Italy and Spain. PBMCs, B-cell-depleted T cells, or T cells provided the cDNA or gDNA that made up the material.

Original handling: From reference gene primer amplification, estimates of nucleated cell counts were derived. This table comes from immunoSEQ multiplex PCR, and its TCRdb copy is limited to in-frame clones, with some not included. The V and J calls and clone size were taken over from that table, and D and trimming were inferred from the DNA. The table lists around 100,000 clones, around 84% of them singletons. The CDR3 is 15 residues long. CDR1 LGHNA and CDR2 YNFKEQ come from the germline V gene. V was cut by 2 bases and J by 4 bases, with 14 bases left in between. This chain uses TRBV4-2 with TRBJ1-1; no clear D. The sample taken for sequencing was peripheral blood. This sequence originates from a man in his forties with acute or convalescent COVID-19. DNA for the CDR3: TGTGCCAGCAGCCAAAGGAGAGGGCCGAGCACTGAAGCTTTCTTT. Translation: CASSQRRGPSTEAFF.